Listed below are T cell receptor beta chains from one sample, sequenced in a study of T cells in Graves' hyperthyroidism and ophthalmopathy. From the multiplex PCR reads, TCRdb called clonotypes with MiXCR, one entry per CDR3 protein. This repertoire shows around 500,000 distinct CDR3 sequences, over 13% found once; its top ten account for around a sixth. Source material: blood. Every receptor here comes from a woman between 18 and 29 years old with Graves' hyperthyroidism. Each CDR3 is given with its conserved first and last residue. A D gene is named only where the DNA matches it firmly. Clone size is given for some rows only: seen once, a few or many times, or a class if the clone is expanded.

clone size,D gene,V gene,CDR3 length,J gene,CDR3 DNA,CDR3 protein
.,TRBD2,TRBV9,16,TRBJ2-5,TGTGCCAGCAGCATCTCCGGGACTAGCGGATCGGAACCCCAGTACTTC,CASSISGTSGSEPQYF
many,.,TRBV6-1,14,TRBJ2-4,TGTGCCAGCAGTCTGGTCAGGGGGGAGGACATTCAGTACTTC,CASSLVRGEDIQYF
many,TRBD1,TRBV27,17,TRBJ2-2,TGTGCCAGCAGTTTGCAAGTAAAACAGGGGGGCACCGGGGAGCTGTTTTTT,CASSLQVKQGGTGELFF
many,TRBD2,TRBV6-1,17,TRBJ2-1,TGTGCCAGCGGACTAGCGGGAGGCCTTAGCTCCTACAATGAGCAGTTCTTC,CASGLAGGLSSYNEQFF
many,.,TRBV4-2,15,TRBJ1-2,TGTGCCAGCAGCCAAGAGGAATCAGGGGACTATGGCTACACCTTC,CASSQEESGDYGYTF
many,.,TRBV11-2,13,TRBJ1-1,TGTGCCAGCAGCCTCGGGTTGCACACTGAAGCTTTCTTT,CASSLGLHTEAFF
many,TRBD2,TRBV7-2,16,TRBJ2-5,TGTGCCAGCAGCTTCAAGACTAGCGGAATTGGAGAGACCCAGTACTTC,CASSFKTSGIGETQYF
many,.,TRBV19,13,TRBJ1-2,TGTGCCAGTAGATATCCGGTCGGCTATGGCTACACCTTC,CASRYPVGYGYTF
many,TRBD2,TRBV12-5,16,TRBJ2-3,TGTGCTAGTGGTTTGGTAGGACTAGCGGGAGTAGATACGCAGTATTTT,CASGLVGLAGVDTQYF
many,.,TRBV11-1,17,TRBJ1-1,TGTGCCAGCAGCTTAGTCCAGGGAGAGTGGTTTAGCACTGAAGCTTTCTTT,CASSLVQGEWFSTEAFF
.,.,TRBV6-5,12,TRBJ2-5,TGTGCCAGCAGTCACCCGACAGAGACCCAGTACTTC,CASSHPTETQYF
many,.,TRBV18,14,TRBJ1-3,TGTGCCAGCTCACAAGTACAGGCTGGAAACACCATATATTTT,CASSQVQAGNTIYF
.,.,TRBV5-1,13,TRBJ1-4,TGCGCCAGCAGCTTGATGAGAAATGAAAAACTGTTTTTT,CASSLMRNEKLFF
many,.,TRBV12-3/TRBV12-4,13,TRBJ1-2,TGTGCCAGCAGTCCAGGTGGGGCCTGGGGCTACACCTTC,CASSPGGAWGYTF